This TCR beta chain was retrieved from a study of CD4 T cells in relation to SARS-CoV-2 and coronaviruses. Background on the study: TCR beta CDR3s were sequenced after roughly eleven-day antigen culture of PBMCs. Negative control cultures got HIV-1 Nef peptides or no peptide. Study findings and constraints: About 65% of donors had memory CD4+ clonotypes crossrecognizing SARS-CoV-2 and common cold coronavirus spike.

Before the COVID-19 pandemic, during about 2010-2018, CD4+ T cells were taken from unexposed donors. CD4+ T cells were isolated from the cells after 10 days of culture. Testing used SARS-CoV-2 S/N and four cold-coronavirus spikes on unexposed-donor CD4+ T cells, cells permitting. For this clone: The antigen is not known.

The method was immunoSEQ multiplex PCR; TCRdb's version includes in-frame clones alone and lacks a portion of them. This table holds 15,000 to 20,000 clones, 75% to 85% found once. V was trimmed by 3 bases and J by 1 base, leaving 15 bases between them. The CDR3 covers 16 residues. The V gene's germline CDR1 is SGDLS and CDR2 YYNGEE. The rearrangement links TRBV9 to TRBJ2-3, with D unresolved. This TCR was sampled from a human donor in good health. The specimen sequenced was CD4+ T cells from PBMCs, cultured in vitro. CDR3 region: CASSAFPRKGTDTQYF. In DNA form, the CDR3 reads TGTGCCAGCAGCGCGTTTCCGCGGAAGGGCACAGATACGCAGTATTTT. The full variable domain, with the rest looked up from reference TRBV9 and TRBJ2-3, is DSGVTQTPKHLITATGQRVTLRCSPRSGDLSVYWYQQSLDQGLQFLIQYYNGEERAKGNILERFSAQQFPDLHSELNLSSLELGDSALYFCASSAFPRKGTDTQYFGPGTRLTVL.